This entry describes one T cell receptor beta chain. The antigen remains unidentified. The data stem from a study of T cells in localized non-small cell lung cancer. Findings and caveats of the study: Compared with tumor, uninvolved adjacent lung displayed greater T cell clonality, ranking highest overall.

The CDR3 runs 14 residues. V lost 8 bases to trimming and J lost 4 bases; unmatched junction nucleotides: 6. Looked up from germline, CDR1 is MDHEN and CDR2 is SYDVKM. Assay: immunoSEQ multiplex PCR; the TCRdb copy retains only in-frame clones and omits some. Among about 70,000 clones listed, 80% to 90% were seen once. This sample comprised peripheral blood, obtained before any cancer treatment. J is TRBJ2-2 and V is TRBV28; 8 bases are shared with TRBD2. This receptor was taken from a male donor aged 60 or older with stage III squamous cell lung carcinoma. As DNA, the CDR3 is TGTGCCAGCCGGGGGGGGCCGGGCACCGGGGAGCTGTTTTTT. This sequence encodes CASRGGPGTGELFF.